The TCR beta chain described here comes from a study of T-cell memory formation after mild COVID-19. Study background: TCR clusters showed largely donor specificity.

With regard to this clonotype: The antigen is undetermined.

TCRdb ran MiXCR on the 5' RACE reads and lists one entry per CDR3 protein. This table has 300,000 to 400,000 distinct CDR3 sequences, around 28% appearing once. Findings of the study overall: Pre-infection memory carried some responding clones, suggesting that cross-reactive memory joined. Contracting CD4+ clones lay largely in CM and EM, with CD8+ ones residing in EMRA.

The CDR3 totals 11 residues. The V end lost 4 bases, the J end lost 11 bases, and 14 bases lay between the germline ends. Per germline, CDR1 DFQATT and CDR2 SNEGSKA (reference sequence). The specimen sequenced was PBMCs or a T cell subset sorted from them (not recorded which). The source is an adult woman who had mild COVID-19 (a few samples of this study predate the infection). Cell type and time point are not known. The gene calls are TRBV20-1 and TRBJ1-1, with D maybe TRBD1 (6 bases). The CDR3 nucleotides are TGCAGTGCTAAACAGGGTTTGACCGCTTTCTTT. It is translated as CSAKQGLTAFF.